The subject of this entry is one T cell receptor beta chain. The repertoire was sequenced with immunoSEQ multiplex PCR; TCRdb's copy has only in-frame clones and lacks some. The sample has roughly 96,000 clones, roughly 88% seen once. CDR3 size: 17 residues. Germline assignment: CDR1 LNHDA and CDR2 SQIVND (reference sequence). Trimming pared 3 bases from V and 3 bases from J, leaving 19 bases between. This sample is drawn from a study of T cell responses to AZD1222 COVID-19 vaccine. The receptor was derived from an adult who received the AZD1222 COVID-19 vaccine. The chain combines TRBV19 with TRBJ2-3, with a possible D match to TRBD2 (6 bases). The sample here was peripheral blood, taken 28 days after the second AZD1222 dose. In DNA, the CDR3 is TGTGCCAGTAGTATGTATCTTGGACTACCAGAGACAGATACGCAGTATTTT. Amino acid sequence: CASSMYLGLPETDTQYF.